Detailed here is one T cell receptor (beta chain). It has no known antigen specificity. No base quality information exists; no much larger clone differs at one position. The CDR1 and CDR2 encoded by the germline V gene (reference sequence) are LNHDA and SQIVND. The CDR3 contains 13 residues, cysteine and phenylalanine counted. Only the CDR3 DNA is retained, 39 bases long and in frame from the first base. This sample was included in a study of human thymus T cells (dated by TCRdb to the early 2020s). For the wider study: The study characterized TCR alpha and beta repertoires from seven to nine infant thymus samples and a few related peripheral blood samples. Donor ages ranging from about 6 to 250 days were recorded, and several male and a couple of female infants were included in the cohort.

The immunoSEQ multiplex PCR assay was used to amplify the TCRB and TCRAD loci from a standardized amount of quality-controlled genomic DNA. The amplicons spanned the V(D)J region and were long enough to cover the CDR3 and allow V and J genes to be identified. The amplicons were sequenced on an Illumina platform via the commercial immunoSEQ service. Under the source paper's analysis protocol: Corrections for primer bias and sequencing errors followed previously described methods, while TCRAD and TCRB definitions were based on the IMGT database. immunoSEQ Analyzer 3.0 and VDJTools were used for repertoire analysis, which covered basic statistics, V/J segment usage, diversity estimates, rarefaction and pairwise overlap. Diversity was estimated using the Chao1, ChaoE, Efron-Thisted, Shannon and inverse Simpson indices, and was also estimated on datasets down-sampled to the size of the smallest sample. For repertoire overlap, CDR3 nucleotide sequence, V gene and J gene had to match strictly, and clustering was done by Jaccard-based multidimensional scaling. This is the immuneACCESS table as TCRdb keeps it, with only in-frame sequences that have V and J called. A part of the clones is gone; compared with another copy, unresolved V genes explain less than half, and the rest is unexplained. That table is the source of V, J and clone size, and D and trimming were worked out from the DNA. This sample comprises 46,000 or so clones, around 93% of them detected only once. Over 0.15% of the sample lies in the top ten.

Overall study outcomes, separate from this receptor: On average, roughly 800,000 unique TCRB clonotypes were obtained from thymus samples, compared with approximately 82,000 from blood samples. Usage of V and J gene segments appeared to be biased in both the thymic and the peripheral blood repertoires.

The donors were immunologically healthy infants in Finland who had open corrective cardiac surgery for congenital heart defects. For four of the eight donors, a small about 0.5-1 mL aliquot of peripheral blood was collected during surgery. For blood samples, genomic DNA was extracted from all available leukocytes instead of from a fixed number of cells. Erythrocytes were removed from blood with ACK lysis buffer, and the leukocytes were stored as pellets at -70 °C. A QIAsymphony instrument was used to extract genomic DNA from frozen cell pellets. Source material: blood. The chain is assembled from TRBV19 and TRBJ1-1; a tentative D call is TRBD1 (5 bases match). The clonotype comes from a girl under three years old with a congenital heart defect but otherwise immunologically healthy. The nucleotides are TGTACTACGACGGGTCTAGGGGACACTGAAGCTTTCTTT. This codes for CTTTGLGDTEAFF. Full variable domain (CDR3 extended with the reference TRBV19 and TRBJ1-1 proteins): DGGITQSPKYLFRKEGQNVTLSCEQNLNHDAMYWYRQDPGQGLRLIYYSQIVNDFQKGDIAEGYSVSREKKESFPLTVTSAQKNPTAFYLCTTTGLGDTEAFFGQGTRLTVV.